The next 5 T cell receptor beta chains were all read from a single sample in a study of T-cell reconstitution after alpha-beta-depleted transplantation in children. Unique molecular identifiers were built into the TCRbeta library. TCRdb reprocessed the PCR reads with MiXCR, giving one entry per CDR3 protein. The profile shows some 280,000 distinct CDR3 sequences, approximately 9.8% of them singletons. Sequenced here: PBMCs from the stem cell graft donor, sampled from the stem cell graft. The receptors were gathered from a human donor who donated a stem cell graft to a child with SCID.

The table lists this clonotype with a few counts. The chain recombines TRBV10-3 with TRBJ2-7; D is perhaps TRBD1 or TRBD2 (7 bases each). This CDR3 has 17 amino acids. CDR1 ENHRY and CDR2 SYGVKD come from the germline V gene. V lost 0 bases and J lost 2, with 17 bases in between. The CDR3 spells CAISESKLGGTAYEQYF. CDR3 in DNA: TGTGCCATCAGTGAGTCAAAACTGGGGGGGACAGCCTACGAGCAGTACTTC.

V gene TRBV7-3 combines with J gene TRBJ2-1; D not resolved. Trimming cost V 2 bases and J 9 bases, with 23 bases left between them. The germline V gene has CDR1 SGHTA and CDR2 FQGTGA. The CDR3 has 17 residues. CDR3 in amino acids: CASSLLPPLGELGEQFF. CDR3 DNA sequence: TGTGCCAGCAGCTTATTGCCCCCCCTCGGCGAGCTGGGTGAGCAGTTCTTC.

The chain links TRBV5-1 to TRBJ2-1; TRBD1 agrees at 8 bases. The trim removed 7 bases at V and 5 bases at J, leaving 8 bases unmatched. Per germline, CDR1 SGHRS and CDR2 YFSETQ. This CDR3 has 14 residues. CDR3: CASALGTGNNEQFF. The CDR3 DNA reads TGCGCCAGCGCGCTCGGGACAGGAAACAATGAGCAGTTCTTC.

This clonotype was seen a few times. The rearrangement joins TRBV20-1 to TRBJ2-3; D is undetermined. The V gene's germline CDR1 is DFQATT and CDR2 SNEGSKA (reference sequence). The length of the CDR3 is 8 residues. V was shortened by 8 bases and J by 3 bases, with 0 bases between the two germline ends. The CDR3 coding sequence is TGCAGTACAGATACGCAGTATTTT. Its translation is CSTDTQYF.

The chain links TRBV10-2 to TRBJ2-7; D not resolved. Germline V gene data show CDR1 as WSHSY and CDR2 as SAAADI. The CDR3 is 12 residues long. This chain's CDR3 is CAPGPPYDEQYF. The CDR3 DNA is TGCGCTCCGGGTCCCCCCTATGACGAGCAGTACTTC.